This is a list of T cell receptor beta chains from one sample in a study of T cells after yellow fever vaccination. Using its own MiXCR run on the 5' RACE reads, TCRdb lists one record per CDR3 protein. This sample has more than 15,000 distinct CDR3 sequences, with just over 4% found just once. The starting material was PBMCs, either bulk or a sorted T-cell subset (CD4+, CD8+, memory, or dextramer-sorted; not recorded which), obtained 15 days after the yellow fever booster vaccination. These receptors came from a young man who received the YFV17D yellow fever vaccine. Each CDR3 is given with its conserved first and last residue. The order of the fields is V gene, clone size, J gene, D gene, CDR3 protein, CDR3 DNA. A D gene is named only where the DNA matches it firmly. For some rows the clone size is stated as once, few or many, or as a class when expanded; others skip it.

v_gene: TRBV7-2; abundance: medium-sized; j_gene: TRBJ2-7; d_gene: .; CDR3aa: CASSSQPGLPVEQYF; CDR3nt: TGTGCCAGCAGCTCCCAACCAGGACTACCCGTTGAGCAGTACTTC
v_gene: TRBV29-1; abundance: medium-sized; j_gene: TRBJ1-1; d_gene: TRBD1; CDR3aa: CSDWTGGLYTEAFF; CDR3nt: TGCAGCGACTGGACAGGGGGGCTCTACACTGAAGCTTTCTTT
v_gene: TRBV18; abundance: many; j_gene: TRBJ2-1; d_gene: .; CDR3aa: CASSPRREGEQFF; CDR3nt: TGTGCCAGCTCACCACGTCGGGAAGGTGAGCAGTTCTTC
v_gene: TRBV2; abundance: medium-sized; j_gene: TRBJ2-1; d_gene: .; CDR3aa: CASSAGPLVVF; CDR3nt: TGTGCCAGCAGTGCCGGGCCTTTGGTAGTCTTC
v_gene: TRBV14; abundance: many; j_gene: TRBJ2-1; d_gene: .; CDR3aa: CASSQEGASNEQFF; CDR3nt: TGTGCCAGCAGCCAAGAAGGGGCGTCCAATGAGCAGTTCTTC
v_gene: TRBV18; abundance: many; j_gene: TRBJ2-1; d_gene: .; CDR3aa: CASSPLAPSYNEQFF; CDR3nt: TGTGCCAGCTCACCTCTAGCTCCCTCCTACAATGAGCAGTTCTTC
v_gene: TRBV3-1; abundance: many; j_gene: TRBJ2-2; d_gene: TRBD2; CDR3aa: CASSHLVAGANTGELFF; CDR3nt: TGTGCCAGCAGCCACCTAGTAGCGGGAGCGAACACCGGGGAGCTGTTTTTT
v_gene: TRBV11-3; abundance: .; j_gene: TRBJ2-2; d_gene: .; CDR3aa: CASSGAGTGELFF; CDR3nt: TGTGCCAGCAGCGGAGCAGGAACCGGGGAGCTGTTTTTT
v_gene: TRBV12-3/TRBV12-4; abundance: medium-sized; j_gene: TRBJ2-7; d_gene: .; CDR3aa: CASSSDSDLAYEQYF; CDR3nt: TGTGCCAGCAGTTCAGACAGCGACTTAGCCTACGAGCAGTACTTC
v_gene: TRBV12-3/TRBV12-4; abundance: many; j_gene: TRBJ2-7; d_gene: .; CDR3aa: CASSLTYEQYF; CDR3nt: TGTGCCAGCAGTTTAACCTACGAGCAGTACTTC
v_gene: TRBV5-1; abundance: many; j_gene: TRBJ1-1; d_gene: .; CDR3aa: CASSLGPNTEAFF; CDR3nt: TGCGCCAGCAGCTTAGGACCTAACACTGAAGCTTTCTTT
v_gene: TRBV7-6; abundance: many; j_gene: TRBJ2-5; d_gene: .; CDR3aa: CASRMTTGPTETQYF; CDR3nt: TGTGCCAGCAGGATGACTACCGGGCCTACAGAGACCCAGTACTTC
v_gene: TRBV28; abundance: few; j_gene: TRBJ2-1; d_gene: .; CDR3aa: CASMGTSYNEQFF; CDR3nt: TGTGCCAGCATGGGGACCTCCTACAATGAGCAGTTCTTC
v_gene: TRBV19; abundance: many; j_gene: TRBJ2-5; d_gene: .; CDR3aa: CASGTFRETQYF; CDR3nt: TGTGCCAGCGGGACTTTTCGAGAGACCCAGTACTTC
v_gene: TRBV20-1; abundance: many; j_gene: TRBJ2-1; d_gene: TRBD2; CDR3aa: CSARDGPGLAVYNEQFF; CDR3nt: TGCAGTGCTAGAGACGGCCCTGGACTAGCGGTATACAATGAGCAGTTCTTC
v_gene: TRBV4-3; abundance: many; j_gene: TRBJ1-1; d_gene: TRBD1; CDR3aa: CASSQGTGVERSFF; CDR3nt: TGCGCCAGCAGCCAAGGAACAGGGGTTGAGAGGTCTTTCTTT
v_gene: TRBV7-3; abundance: many; j_gene: TRBJ2-1; d_gene: .; CDR3aa: CASSLRGNGGNEQFF; CDR3nt: TGTGCCAGCAGCTTAAGGGGTAACGGCGGCAATGAGCAGTTCTTC
v_gene: TRBV6-2/TRBV6-3; abundance: many; j_gene: TRBJ2-1; d_gene: .; CDR3aa: CASSYQGNEQFF; CDR3nt: TGTGCCAGCAGTTACCAGGGGAATGAGCAGTTCTTC
v_gene: TRBV4-1; abundance: medium-sized; j_gene: TRBJ1-4; d_gene: .; CDR3aa: CASSHTTDQSRQKLFF; CDR3nt: TGCGCCAGCAGCCACACTACGGACCAATCCCGGCAAAAACTGTTTTTT
v_gene: TRBV7-2; abundance: medium-sized; j_gene: TRBJ2-2; d_gene: .; CDR3aa: CASSLITGAGELFF; CDR3nt: TGTGCCAGCAGCTTAATTACGGGGGCGGGGGAGCTGTTTTTT
v_gene: TRBV6-5; abundance: many; j_gene: TRBJ2-6; d_gene: TRBD2; CDR3aa: CASSFSSGSSGANVLTF; CDR3nt: TGTGCCAGCAGTTTTAGTAGCGGGAGCTCTGGGGCCAACGTCCTGACTTTC
v_gene: TRBV28; abundance: many; j_gene: TRBJ2-1; d_gene: TRBD1; CDR3aa: CASSPGTVWDEQFF; CDR3nt: TGTGCCAGCAGCCCCGGGACAGTATGGGATGAGCAGTTCTTC
v_gene: TRBV12-3/TRBV12-4; abundance: many; j_gene: TRBJ2-1; d_gene: .; CDR3aa: CASSLHGPSSYNEQFF; CDR3nt: TGTGCCAGCAGTTTACACGGGCCCAGCTCCTACAATGAGCAGTTCTTC
v_gene: TRBV5-1; abundance: many; j_gene: TRBJ2-5; d_gene: TRBD2; CDR3aa: CASSLSTSVETQYF; CDR3nt: TGCGCCAGCAGCTTGTCGACTAGCGTGGAGACCCAGTACTTC
v_gene: TRBV4-1; abundance: medium-sized; j_gene: TRBJ2-7; d_gene: .; CDR3aa: CASSQEDSSYEQYF; CDR3nt: TGCGCCAGCAGCCAAGAGGACAGCTCCTACGAGCAGTACTTC
v_gene: TRBV29-1; abundance: many; j_gene: TRBJ2-3; d_gene: TRBD2; CDR3aa: CSVEGGGFSGSTDTQYF; CDR3nt: TGCAGCGTTGAAGGCGGGGGCTTTAGCGGGAGCACCGATACGCAGTATTTT
v_gene: TRBV5-1; abundance: many; j_gene: TRBJ1-2; d_gene: .; CDR3aa: CASSDLLGTDGYTF; CDR3nt: TGCGCCAGCAGCGACCTCCTCGGGACGGATGGCTACACCTTC
v_gene: TRBV20-1; abundance: many; j_gene: TRBJ2-1; d_gene: .; CDR3aa: CSARDVRGRGGDEQFF; CDR3nt: TGCAGTGCTAGAGATGTTAGGGGGAGAGGTGGCGATGAGCAGTTCTTC
v_gene: TRBV10-3; abundance: many; j_gene: TRBJ2-7; d_gene: TRBD2; CDR3aa: CAISEPLLTSEVNEQYF; CDR3nt: TGTGCCATCAGTGAGCCTTTGCTGACTAGCGAAGTTAACGAGCAGTACTTC
v_gene: TRBV7-2; abundance: many; j_gene: TRBJ2-7; d_gene: .; CDR3aa: CASSSTTRRAPHEQYF; CDR3nt: TGTGCCAGCAGCTCAACCACCCGGAGAGCCCCTCACGAGCAGTACTTC
v_gene: TRBV28; abundance: many; j_gene: TRBJ2-7; d_gene: TRBD1; CDR3aa: CASSSADRGFSYEQYF; CDR3nt: TGTGCCAGCAGTTCCGCGGACAGGGGGTTTTCCTACGAGCAGTACTTC
v_gene: TRBV6-2/TRBV6-3; abundance: many; j_gene: TRBJ2-2; d_gene: .; CDR3aa: CASSAVNTGELFF; CDR3nt: TGTGCCAGCAGTGCAGTTAACACCGGGGAGCTGTTTTTT
v_gene: TRBV7-2; abundance: .; j_gene: TRBJ2-7; d_gene: .; CDR3aa: CVSRQPIRAYEQYF; CDR3nt: TGTGTCAGCAGGCAACCGATACGAGCGTACGAGCAGTACTTC
v_gene: TRBV28; abundance: few; j_gene: TRBJ2-5; d_gene: .; CDR3aa: CAGGSIGETQYF; CDR3nt: TGTGCCGGCGGGTCCATTGGAGAGACCCAGTACTTC
v_gene: TRBV12-3/TRBV12-4; abundance: many; j_gene: TRBJ2-1; d_gene: TRBD1; CDR3aa: CASSFFPPGQGSYNEQFF; CDR3nt: TGTGCCAGCAGTTTTTTCCCCCCCGGACAGGGATCCTACAATGAGCAGTTCTTC
v_gene: TRBV29-1; abundance: medium-sized; j_gene: TRBJ2-1; d_gene: TRBD2; CDR3aa: CSGSGRADEQFF; CDR3nt: TGCAGCGGTAGCGGGAGGGCCGATGAGCAGTTCTTC
v_gene: TRBV10-3; abundance: .; j_gene: TRBJ1-5; d_gene: .; CDR3aa: CAISERGDNQPQHF; CDR3nt: TGTGCCATCAGTGAAAGGGGAGACAATCAGCCCCAGCATTTT
v_gene: TRBV5-6; abundance: many; j_gene: TRBJ2-1; d_gene: .; CDR3aa: CASSMASNEQFF; CDR3nt: TGTGCCAGCAGCATGGCGTCCAATGAGCAGTTCTTC
v_gene: TRBV13; abundance: .; j_gene: TRBJ1-1; d_gene: .; CDR3aa: CTICLEYGTEAFF; CDR3nt: TGTACCATCTGTTTAGAATACGGGACAGAAGCTTTCTTT
v_gene: TRBV4-2; abundance: many; j_gene: TRBJ2-7; d_gene: .; CDR3aa: CASSQERGLIYEQYF; CDR3nt: TGTGCCAGCAGCCAAGAAAGGGGGTTAATTTACGAGCAGTACTTC
v_gene: TRBV7-3; abundance: many; j_gene: TRBJ2-2; d_gene: TRBD1; CDR3aa: CASSTSTGEAGELFF; CDR3nt: TGTGCCAGCAGCACCTCGACAGGGGAGGCCGGGGAGCTGTTTTTT
v_gene: TRBV16; abundance: many; j_gene: TRBJ1-2; d_gene: .; CDR3aa: CASSQGAGYGYTF; CDR3nt: TGTGCCAGCAGCCAAGGGGCTGGCTATGGCTACACCTTC
v_gene: TRBV3-1; abundance: many; j_gene: TRBJ2-7; d_gene: TRBD2; CDR3aa: CASSPRLPSGTHEQYF; CDR3nt: TGTGCCAGCAGCCCCCGACTCCCTAGCGGGACCCACGAGCAGTACTTC
v_gene: TRBV25-1; abundance: many; j_gene: TRBJ2-7; d_gene: .; CDR3aa: CASSAPARPPYEQYF; CDR3nt: TGTGCCAGCAGTGCTCCTGCGAGGCCCCCCTACGAGCAGTACTTC
v_gene: TRBV7-3; abundance: medium-sized; j_gene: TRBJ2-1; d_gene: TRBD2; CDR3aa: CASSLHLSGGYNEQFF; CDR3nt: TGTGCCAGCAGCCTACACCTGAGCGGGGGCTACAATGAGCAGTTCTTC
v_gene: TRBV2; abundance: few; j_gene: TRBJ2-7; d_gene: TRBD1; CDR3aa: CASSGGGGTGLYEQYF; CDR3nt: TGTGCCAGCAGTGGGGGTGGAGGGACAGGCCTATACGAGCAGTACTTC
v_gene: TRBV4-3; abundance: few; j_gene: TRBJ2-4; d_gene: .; CDR3aa: CASSQGLETVPGTKNIQYF; CDR3nt: TGCGCCAGCAGCCAAGGCCTCGAAACCGTCCCGGGGACCAAAAACATTCAGTACTTC
v_gene: TRBV20-1; abundance: many; j_gene: TRBJ1-5; d_gene: TRBD1; CDR3aa: CSANAGQGDQPQHF; CDR3nt: TGCAGTGCTAATGCGGGGCAGGGGGATCAGCCCCAGCATTTT
v_gene: TRBV29-1; abundance: many; j_gene: TRBJ2-1; d_gene: TRBD1; CDR3aa: CSGDRNQFF; CDR3nt: TGCAGCGGGGACAGGAACCAGTTCTTC
v_gene: TRBV28; abundance: many; j_gene: TRBJ2-5; d_gene: TRBD2; CDR3aa: CASSLGGTTPETQYF; CDR3nt: TGTGCCAGCAGTTTAGGGGGGACTACCCCGGAGACCCAGTACTTC
v_gene: TRBV12-5; abundance: many; j_gene: TRBJ2-7; d_gene: .; CDR3aa: CASGLLTEQYF; CDR3nt: TGTGCTAGTGGTTTGTTAACCGAACAGTACTTC
v_gene: TRBV7-2; abundance: many; j_gene: TRBJ2-7; d_gene: .; CDR3aa: CASSRGRGQGSYEQYF; CDR3nt: TGTGCCAGCAGTAGGGGCCGGGGTCAGGGGTCCTACGAGCAGTACTTC
v_gene: TRBV11-3; abundance: .; j_gene: TRBJ2-7; d_gene: TRBD1; CDR3aa: CASSLGEGAGEQYF; CDR3nt: TGTGCCAGCAGCTTAGGAGAGGGGGCCGGGGAGCAGTACTTC
v_gene: TRBV5-6; abundance: many; j_gene: TRBJ2-6; d_gene: .; CDR3aa: CASSGSGANVLTF; CDR3nt: TGTGCCAGCAGCGGGAGTGGGGCCAACGTCCTGACTTTC